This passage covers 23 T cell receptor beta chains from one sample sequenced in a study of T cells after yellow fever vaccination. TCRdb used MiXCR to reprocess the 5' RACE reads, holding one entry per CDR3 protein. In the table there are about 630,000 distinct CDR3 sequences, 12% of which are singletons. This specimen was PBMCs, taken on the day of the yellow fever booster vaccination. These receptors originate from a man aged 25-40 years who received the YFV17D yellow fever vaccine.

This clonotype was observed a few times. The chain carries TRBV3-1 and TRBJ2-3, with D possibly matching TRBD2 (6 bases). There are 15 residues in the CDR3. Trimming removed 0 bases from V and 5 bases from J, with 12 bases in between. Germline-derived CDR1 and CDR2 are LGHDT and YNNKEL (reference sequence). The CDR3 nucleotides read TGTGCCAGCAGCCAAGACCCGCGGGGAGGAGATACGCAGTATTTT. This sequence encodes CASSQDPRGGDTQYF.

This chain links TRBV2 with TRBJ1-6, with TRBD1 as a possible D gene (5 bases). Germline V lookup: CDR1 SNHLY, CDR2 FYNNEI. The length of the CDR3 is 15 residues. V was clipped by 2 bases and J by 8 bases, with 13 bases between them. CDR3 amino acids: CASSELDSYYSPLHF. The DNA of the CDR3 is TGTGCCAGCAGTGAACTAGACAGTTATTATTCACCCCTCCACTTT.

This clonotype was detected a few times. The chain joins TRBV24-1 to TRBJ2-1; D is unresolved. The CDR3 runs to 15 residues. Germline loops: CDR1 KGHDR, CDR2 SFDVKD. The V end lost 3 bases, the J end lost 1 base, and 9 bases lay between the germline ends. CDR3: CATSDITFSYNEQFF. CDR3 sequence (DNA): TGTGCCACCAGTGATATAACATTTTCCTACAATGAGCAGTTCTTC.

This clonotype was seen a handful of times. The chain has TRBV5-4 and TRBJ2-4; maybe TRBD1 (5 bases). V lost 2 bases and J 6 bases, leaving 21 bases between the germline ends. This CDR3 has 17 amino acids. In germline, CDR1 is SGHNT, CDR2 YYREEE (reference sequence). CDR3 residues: CASSFFGQGTLRNIQYF. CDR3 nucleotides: TGTGCCAGCAGCTTCTTCGGGCAGGGAACCCTCCGAAACATTCAGTACTTC.

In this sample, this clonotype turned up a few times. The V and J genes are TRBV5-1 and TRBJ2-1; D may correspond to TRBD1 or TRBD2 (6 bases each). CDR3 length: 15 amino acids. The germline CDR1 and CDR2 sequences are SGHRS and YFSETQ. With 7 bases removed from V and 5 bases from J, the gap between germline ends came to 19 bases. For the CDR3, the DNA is TGCGCCAGCGGACCCACAGGGAGGTCCGACAATGAGCAGTTCTTC. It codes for CASGPTGRSDNEQFF.

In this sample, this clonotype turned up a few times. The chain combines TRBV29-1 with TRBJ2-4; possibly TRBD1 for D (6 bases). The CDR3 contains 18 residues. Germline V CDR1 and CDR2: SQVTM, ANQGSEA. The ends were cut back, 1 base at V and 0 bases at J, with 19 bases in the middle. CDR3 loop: CSVEGDTTGSRAKNIQYF. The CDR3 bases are TGCAGCGTTGAAGGTGATACTACAGGGTCTAGAGCCAAAAACATTCAGTACTTC.

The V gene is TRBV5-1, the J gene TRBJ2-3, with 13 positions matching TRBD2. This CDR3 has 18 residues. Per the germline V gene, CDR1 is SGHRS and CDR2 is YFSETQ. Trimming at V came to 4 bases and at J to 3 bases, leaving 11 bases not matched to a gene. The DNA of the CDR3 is TGCGCCAGCAGCCCAACCGGGACTAGCGGGATTCGAACAGATACGCAGTATTTT. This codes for CASSPTGTSGIRTDTQYF.

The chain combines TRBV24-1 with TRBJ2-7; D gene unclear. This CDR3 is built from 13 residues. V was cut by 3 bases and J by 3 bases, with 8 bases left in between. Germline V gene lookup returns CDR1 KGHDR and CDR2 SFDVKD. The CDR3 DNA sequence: TGTGCCACCAGTGATGCCCACAGCTACGAGCAGTACTTC. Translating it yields CATSDAHSYEQYF.

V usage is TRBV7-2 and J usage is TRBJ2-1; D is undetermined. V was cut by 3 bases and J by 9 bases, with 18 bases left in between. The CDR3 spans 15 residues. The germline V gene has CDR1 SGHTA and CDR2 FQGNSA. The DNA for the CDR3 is TGTGCCAGCAGCTTCAGCCCGCCTCGGTTAGCTGAGCAGTTCTTC. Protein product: CASSFSPPRLAEQFF.

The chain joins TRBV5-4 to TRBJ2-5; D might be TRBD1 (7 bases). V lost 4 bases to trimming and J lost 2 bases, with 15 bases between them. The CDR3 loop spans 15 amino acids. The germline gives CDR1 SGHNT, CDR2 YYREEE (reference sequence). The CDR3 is CASSPRDSRQETQYF. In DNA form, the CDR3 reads TGTGCCAGCAGCCCGCGGGACAGCAGACAAGAGACCCAGTACTTC.

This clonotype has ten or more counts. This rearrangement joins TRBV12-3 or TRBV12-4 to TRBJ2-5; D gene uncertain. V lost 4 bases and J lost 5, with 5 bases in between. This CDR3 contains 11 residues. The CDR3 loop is CASSWRETQYF. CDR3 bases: TGTGCCAGCAGTTGGCGGGAGACCCAGTACTTC.

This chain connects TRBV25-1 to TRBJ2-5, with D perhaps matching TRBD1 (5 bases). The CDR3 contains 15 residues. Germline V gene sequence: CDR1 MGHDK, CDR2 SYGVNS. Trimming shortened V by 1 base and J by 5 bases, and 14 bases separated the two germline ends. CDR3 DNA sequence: TGTGCCAGCAGTGAATTAGGGCAGGGTTTGGAGACCCAGTACTTC. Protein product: CASSELGQGLETQYF.

CDR3: CASSEAQVGRAGADTQYF. In nucleotides, the CDR3 is TGTGCCAGCAGCGAAGCCCAGGTCGGGAGGGCCGGAGCAGATACGCAGTATTTT. The rearrangement links TRBV27 to TRBJ2-3; 8 positions agree with TRBD2. J lost 4 bases, V lost 6 bases, and 18 bases had no gene match. The CDR3 totals 18 residues. Germline V gene data show CDR1 as MNHEY and CDR2 as SMNVEV (reference sequence).

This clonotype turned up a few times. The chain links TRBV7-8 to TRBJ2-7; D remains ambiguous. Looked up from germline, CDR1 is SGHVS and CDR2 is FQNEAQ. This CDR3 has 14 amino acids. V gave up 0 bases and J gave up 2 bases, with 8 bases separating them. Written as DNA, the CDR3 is TGTGCCAGCAGCTTAGCGGGCCAGGCCTACGAGCAGTACTTC. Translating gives CASSLAGQAYEQYF.

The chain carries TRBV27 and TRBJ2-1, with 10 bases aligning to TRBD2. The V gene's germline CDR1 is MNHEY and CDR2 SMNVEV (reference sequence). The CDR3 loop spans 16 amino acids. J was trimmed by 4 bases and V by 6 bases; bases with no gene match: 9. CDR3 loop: CASRNRPLAGYNEQFF. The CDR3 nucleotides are TGTGCCAGCAGAAATAGACCACTAGCGGGATACAATGAGCAGTTCTTC.

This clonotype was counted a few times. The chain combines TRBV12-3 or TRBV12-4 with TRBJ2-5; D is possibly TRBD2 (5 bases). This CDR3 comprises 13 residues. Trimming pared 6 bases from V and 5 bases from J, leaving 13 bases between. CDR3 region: CASRTGFRETQYF. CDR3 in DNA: TGTGCCAGCAGGACGGGGTTCCGGGAGACCCAGTACTTC.

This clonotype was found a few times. CDR3 sequence (DNA): TGTGCCAGCAGCCCCCAGAGGATAGGGGAGACCCAGTACTTC. This encodes CASSPQRIGETQYF. This chain links TRBV21-1 with TRBJ2-5; TRBD1 is the table's D call, not checked against the DNA. TRBV21-1 corresponds to a pseudogene. This CDR3 contains 14 residues.

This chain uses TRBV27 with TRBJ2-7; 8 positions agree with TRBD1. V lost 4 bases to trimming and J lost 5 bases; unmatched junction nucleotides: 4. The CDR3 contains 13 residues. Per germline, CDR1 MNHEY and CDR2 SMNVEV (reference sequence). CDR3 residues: CASSSRTGNEQYF. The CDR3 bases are TGTGCCAGCAGTTCGAGGACAGGGAACGAGCAGTACTTC.

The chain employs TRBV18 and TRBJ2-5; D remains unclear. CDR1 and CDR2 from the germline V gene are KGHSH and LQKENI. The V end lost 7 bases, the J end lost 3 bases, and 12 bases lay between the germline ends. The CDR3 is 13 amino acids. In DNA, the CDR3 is TGTGCCAGCTTACCGGTACAGAAAGAGACCCAGTACTTC. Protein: CASLPVQKETQYF.

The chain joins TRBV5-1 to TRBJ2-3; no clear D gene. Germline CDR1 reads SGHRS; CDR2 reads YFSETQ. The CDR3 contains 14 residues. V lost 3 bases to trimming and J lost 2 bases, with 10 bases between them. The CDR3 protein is CASSSQTNTDTQYF. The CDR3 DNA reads TGCGCCAGCAGCTCCCAAACAAACACAGATACGCAGTATTTT. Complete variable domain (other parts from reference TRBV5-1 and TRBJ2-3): KAGVTQTPRYLIKTRGQQVTLSCSPISGHRSVSWYQQTPGQGLQFLFEYFSETQRNKGNFPGRFSGRQFSNSRSEMNVSTLELGDSALYLCASSSQTNTDTQYFGPGTRLTVL.

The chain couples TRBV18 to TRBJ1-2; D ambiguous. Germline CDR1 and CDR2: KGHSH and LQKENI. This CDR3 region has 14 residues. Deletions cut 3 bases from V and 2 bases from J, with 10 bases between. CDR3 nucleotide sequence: TGTGCCAGCTCACCGTTAGGGCAGAACTATGGCTACACCTTC. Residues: CASSPLGQNYGYTF.

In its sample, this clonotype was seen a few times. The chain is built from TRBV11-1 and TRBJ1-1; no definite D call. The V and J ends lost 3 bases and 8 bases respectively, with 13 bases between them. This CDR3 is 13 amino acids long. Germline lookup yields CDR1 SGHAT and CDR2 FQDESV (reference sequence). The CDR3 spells CASSFGQAGEAFF. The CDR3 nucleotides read TGTGCCAGCAGCTTCGGTCAGGCAGGAGAAGCTTTCTTT.

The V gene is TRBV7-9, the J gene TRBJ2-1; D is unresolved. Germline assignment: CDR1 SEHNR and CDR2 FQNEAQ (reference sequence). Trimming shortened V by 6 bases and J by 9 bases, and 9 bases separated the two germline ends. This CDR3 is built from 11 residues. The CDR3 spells CASSNVLEQFF. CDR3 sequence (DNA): TGTGCCAGCAGTAATGTTCTTGAGCAGTTCTTC.